The clone carrying this T cell receptor beta chain has ten or more counts. The source of the sample is a study of T cell changes during pregnancy in multiple sclerosis. This CDR3 region has 14 residues. The junction had 0 bases not matched to a gene; V was cut back by 0 bases and J by 6 bases. CDR1 is MRHNA, CDR2 SNTAGT, per germline. Generated by immunoSEQ multiplex PCR, the TCRdb table keeps only in-frame clones and is missing some. The table lists about 100,000 clones, about nine tenths of them singletons. The chain has TRBV6-4 and TRBJ2-1; TRBD1 agrees at 9 bases. The sample here was peripheral blood, taken in the third trimester of pregnancy. The receptor's source is a female donor in good health, enrolled as a control in a pregnancy study. The DNA of the CDR3 is TGTGCCAGCAGTGACTCGACAGGGGGCAATGAGCAGTTCTTC. This sequence encodes CASSDSTGGNEQFF.